The sequence of this T cell receptor (beta chain) was determined in a study of blood T cell repertoires in COVID-19. Trimming took 4 bases from V and 7 from J; bases not matched to a gene: 7. CDR1 and CDR2 from the germline V gene are MNHEY and SMNVEV (reference sequence). This CDR3 is built from 14 residues. Here immunoSEQ multiplex PCR was the method, and the copy in TCRdb shows in-frame clones only, minus some. The profile shows some 57,000 clones, approximately 86% of them singletons. This receptor was taken from a man aged 65 to 79 with acute or convalescent COVID-19. The chain combines TRBV27 with TRBJ2-7, with 10 bases aligning to TRBD2. Sequencing used peripheral blood. CDR3 sequence: CASSSLAGVGEQYF. The CDR3 DNA follows: TGTGCCAGCAGTTCTCTAGCGGGAGTGGGGGAGCAGTACTTC.